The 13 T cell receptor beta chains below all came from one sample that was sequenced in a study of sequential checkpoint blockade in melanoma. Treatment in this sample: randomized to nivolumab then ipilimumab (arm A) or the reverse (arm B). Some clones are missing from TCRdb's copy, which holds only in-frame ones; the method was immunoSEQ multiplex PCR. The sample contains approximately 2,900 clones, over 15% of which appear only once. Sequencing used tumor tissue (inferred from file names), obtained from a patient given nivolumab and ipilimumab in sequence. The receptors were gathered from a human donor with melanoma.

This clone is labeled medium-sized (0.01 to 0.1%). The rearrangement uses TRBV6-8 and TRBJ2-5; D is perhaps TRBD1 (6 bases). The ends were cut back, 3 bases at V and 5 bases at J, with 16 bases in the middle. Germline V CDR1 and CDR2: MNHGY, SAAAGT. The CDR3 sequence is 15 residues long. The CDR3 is CASSYRGRGGETQYF. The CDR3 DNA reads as TGTGCCAGCAGTTATCGGGGCAGGGGTGGGGAGACCCAGTACTTC.

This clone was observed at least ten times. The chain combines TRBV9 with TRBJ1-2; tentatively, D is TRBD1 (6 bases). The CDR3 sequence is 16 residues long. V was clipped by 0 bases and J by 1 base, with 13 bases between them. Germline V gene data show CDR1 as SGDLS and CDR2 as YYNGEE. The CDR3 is CASSVGAGEFNYGYTF. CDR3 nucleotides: TGTGCCAGCAGCGTAGGGGCAGGGGAGTTTAACTATGGCTACACCTTC.

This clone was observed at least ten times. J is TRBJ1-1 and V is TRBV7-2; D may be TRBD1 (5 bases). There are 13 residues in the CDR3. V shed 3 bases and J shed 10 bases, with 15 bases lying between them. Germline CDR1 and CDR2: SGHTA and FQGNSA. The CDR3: CASSFERGVGAFF. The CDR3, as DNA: TGTGCCAGCAGCTTTGAACGGGGGGTAGGAGCTTTCTTT.

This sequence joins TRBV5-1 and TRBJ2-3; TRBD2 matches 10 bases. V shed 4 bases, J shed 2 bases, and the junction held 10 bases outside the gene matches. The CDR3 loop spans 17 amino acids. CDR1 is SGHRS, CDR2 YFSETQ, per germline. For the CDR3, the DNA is TGCGCCAGCAGCCCCCGGGTAGCGGGGGGCCCCACAGATACGCAGTATTTT. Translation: CASSPRVAGGPTDTQYF.

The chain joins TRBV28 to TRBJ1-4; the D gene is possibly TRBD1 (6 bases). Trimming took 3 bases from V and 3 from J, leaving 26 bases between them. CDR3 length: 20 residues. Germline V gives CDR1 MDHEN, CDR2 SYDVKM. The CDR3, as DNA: TGTGCCAGCAGTTTTAGAGATGGCAGGGGAGGATGGGGTGCTAATGAAAAACTGTTTTTT. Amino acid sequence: CASSFRDGRGGWGANEKLFF.

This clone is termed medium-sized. The CDR3 spells CASSLEGAGSPLHF. DNA for the CDR3: TGCGCCAGCAGCTTGGAGGGGGCAGGTTCACCCCTCCACTTT. This sequence joins TRBV5-1 and TRBJ1-6; 7 bases fit TRBD1. Losses at the gene ends were 0 bases for V and 9 bases for J; bases not matched to a gene: 3. The germline gives CDR1 SGHRS, CDR2 YFSETQ. This CDR3 region has 14 residues.

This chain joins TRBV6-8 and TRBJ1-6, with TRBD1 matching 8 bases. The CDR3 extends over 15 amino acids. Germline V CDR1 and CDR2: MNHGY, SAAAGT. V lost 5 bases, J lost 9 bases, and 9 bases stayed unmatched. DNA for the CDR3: TGTGCCAGCAGTGCGGTGCAGGGGGCCAGTTCACCCCTCCACTTT. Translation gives CASSAVQGASSPLHF.

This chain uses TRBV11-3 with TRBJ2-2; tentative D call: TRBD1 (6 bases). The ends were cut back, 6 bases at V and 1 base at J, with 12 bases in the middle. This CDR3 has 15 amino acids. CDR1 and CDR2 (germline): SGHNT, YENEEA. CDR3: CASRLTGWNTGELFF. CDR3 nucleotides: TGTGCCAGCAGACTCACAGGGTGGAACACCGGGGAGCTGTTTTTT.

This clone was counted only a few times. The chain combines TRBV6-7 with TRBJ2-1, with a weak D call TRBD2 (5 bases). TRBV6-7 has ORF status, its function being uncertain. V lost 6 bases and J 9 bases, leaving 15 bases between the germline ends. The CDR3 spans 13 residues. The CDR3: CASSSGISFEQFF. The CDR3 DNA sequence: TGTGCCAGCAGCTCGGGGATCAGTTTTGAGCAGTTCTTC.

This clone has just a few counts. This CDR3 reads CSVRAGTQNTGELFF. The DNA of the CDR3 is TGCAGCGTTCGTGCCGGGACACAGAACACCGGGGAGCTGTTTTTT. The chain recombines TRBV29-1 with TRBJ2-2, with D possibly TRBD1 on 6 matching bases. Trimming cost V 5 bases and J 1 base, with 14 bases left between them. The CDR3 runs 15 residues. Germline CDR1 is SQVTM and CDR2 is ANQGSEA.

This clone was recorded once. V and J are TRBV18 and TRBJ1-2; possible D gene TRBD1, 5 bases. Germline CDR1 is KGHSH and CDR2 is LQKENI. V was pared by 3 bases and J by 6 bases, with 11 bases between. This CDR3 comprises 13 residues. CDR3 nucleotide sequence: TGTGCCAGCTCACCGAAACAGGACGATGGCTACACCTTC. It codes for CASSPKQDDGYTF.

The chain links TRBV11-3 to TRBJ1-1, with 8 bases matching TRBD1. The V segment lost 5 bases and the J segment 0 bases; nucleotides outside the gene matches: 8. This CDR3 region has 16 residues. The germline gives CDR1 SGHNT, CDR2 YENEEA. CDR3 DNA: TGTGCCAGCAGCCGCGGGACAGGCGTAATGAACACTGAAGCTTTCTTT. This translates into CASSRGTGVMNTEAFF. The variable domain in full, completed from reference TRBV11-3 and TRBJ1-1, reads EAGVVQSPRYKIIEKKQPVAFWCNPISGHNTLYWYLQNLGQGPELLIRYENEEAVDDSQLPKDRFSAERLKGVDSTLKIQPAELGDSAVYLCASSRGTGVMNTEAFFGQGTRLTVV.

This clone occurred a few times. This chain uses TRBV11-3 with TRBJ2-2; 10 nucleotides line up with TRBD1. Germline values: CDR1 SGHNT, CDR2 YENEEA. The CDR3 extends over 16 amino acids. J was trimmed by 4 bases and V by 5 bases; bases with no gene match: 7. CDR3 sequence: CASSLRTGGPTGELFF. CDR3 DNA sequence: TGTGCCAGCAGCCTAAGGACAGGGGGGCCCACCGGGGAGCTGTTTTTT.